This T cell receptor (beta chain) was observed in a study of identical twins (dated by TCRdb to between 2015 and 2016). Describing the broader study: The study deep-sequenced TCR alpha and beta repertoires from monozygotic twins, unrelated adults of various ages and cord blood to test whether fetal clonotypes persist. To rule out contamination, the twin experiments were replicated at different times with different library preparation protocols.

V is reduced by 8 bases and J by 3 bases, leaving a spacing of 15 bases between them. The CDR1 and CDR2 encoded by the germline V gene (reference sequence) are LNHDA and SQIVND. The CDR3 numbers 14 residues from cysteine through phenylalanine. Only CDR3 DNA is held: 42 bases, read in frame from base 1. All donors were healthy Caucasians. Miltenyi CD45RO+ enrichment and human naive T-cell isolation kits were used to isolate memory (CD45RO+) and naive T cells from PBMC. In its sample, this clonotype was seen a few times. No antigen is known for it. No per-base quality is available; no much larger clone lies one base away. Overall study outcomes, separate from this receptor: Zero-insertion analyses could be partly confounded by invariant T cells such as MAIT and iNKT, although diverse VJ usage argued against such confounding for most clonotypes. Compared with coincidental sharing between unrelated individuals, out-of-frame TCR alpha sequences shared between twins showed an excess of sequences with low generation probability. In beta out-of-frame sequences, excess twin sharing was weaker, because having fewer shared sequences lowered the signal-to-noise ratio. Recombination models systematically underestimated out-of-frame TCR alpha sharing in monozygotic twins but agreed with sharing between unrelated individuals. Fewer insertions were carried by abundant cord blood beta clonotypes, a similar but weaker trend appeared in young adult naive repertoires, and no such trend appeared in memory repertoires. Conclusions relied on cross-sectional statistical analysis, since the same donors could not be followed over many years.

Library preparation used 5' RACE. The sequencer listed for this sample is Illumina HiSeq 2000. A universal primer binding site was added through template switching, and the final cDNA carried a unique molecular identifier so that TCR cDNA molecules could be counted accurately. First-strand cDNA for TCR alpha and beta chains was synthesized from specific primers in the conserved constant-segment region. To control for contamination, every cDNA library carried two barcodes: a SMART-Mk sample barcode plus Illumina barcodes. TruSeq adapter sequences and Illumina sample barcodes were added in two successive PCR steps. TCR alpha and beta cDNA libraries were sequenced on the Illumina HiSeq platform with custom primers. From the authors' description of their analysis: Raw reads were processed with MiGEC to extract unique molecular identifiers, and MiXCR was used to determine CDR3 positions. Recombination models were inferred per individual with the repgenHMM and IGoR tools using an EM algorithm. Shared clonotype analysis was performed with the tcR package in R, normalizing sharing by the product of cloneset sizes. To study raw recombination free of thymic and clonal selection effects, out-of-frame nonproductive sequences were analyzed. The public reads were reanalyzed by TCRdb: fastp trimming at Q25, MiXCR alignment, in-frame beta chains only. Rows are combined by CDR3 protein, so each entry shows the most common genes and DNA. TCRdb's processing, not the study's, gives the V and J calls here. A total of about 210,000 distinct CDR3 sequences appear in this sample, 9.4% of them only once. The ten largest clones capture about 5.2% of the sample.

What was sequenced was memory (CD45RO+) T cells sorted from blood. What the cell subset or site label conveys for this sample: CD45RO+ enriched T cells. The TCR comes from a woman between 18 and 29 years old in good health. Recombination joined TRBV19 with TRBJ2-3, with the D gene not confidently named. Here the CDR3 is given as CASGVDGSTDTQYF. The nucleotides read TGTGCCAGTGGGGTGGACGGATCGACAGATACGCAGTATTTT.